This T cell receptor beta chain was found in a study of cytomegalovirus exposure and HLA in healthy donors. PCR involved 60 Vbeta and 13 Jbeta primers. Some clones are missing from TCRdb's copy, which holds only in-frame ones; the method was immunoSEQ multiplex PCR. The table shows about 190,000 clones, with about 80% occurring only once. Findings of the study overall: Reports state that TCR beta sequences accurately predicted most subjects' HLA-A and HLA-B alleles. Most of the TCR beta V segments (in an earlier analysis) were productive either about 87% or about 30% of the time.

The CDR3 runs 15 residues. The V gene lost 6 bases and the J gene lost 4 bases, with 18 bases spanning the gap. Germline V gene sequence: CDR1 MNHEY, CDR2 SVGAGI. This clone has only a few counts. What it recognizes is unknown. J is TRBJ2-5 and V is TRBV6-5; D possibly corresponds to TRBD2 (6 bases). Source material: PBMCs. The source is a woman in her 30s in good health and CMV-seronegative. CDR3 protein: CASRGGLASVETQYF. The CDR3 DNA reads TGTGCCAGCAGGGGGGGACTCGCTAGTGTAGAGACCCAGTACTTC.